These T cell receptor beta chains were read from a single sample in a study of blood T cell repertoires in COVID-19. Assay: immunoSEQ multiplex PCR; the TCRdb copy retains only in-frame clones and omits some. Found here are about 110,000 clones, about 93% of them singletons; the top ten hold more than 0.9%. Sequencing was performed on peripheral blood. The receptor source for this set is a woman aged 30 to 39 with acute or convalescent COVID-19. Each CDR3 is given with its conserved first and last residue. A D gene is named only where the DNA matches it firmly. Clone size is shown for a subset of rows, as once, few, many or a class of expanded clone.

v_gene: TRBV7-9; abundance: NA; j_gene: TRBJ2-3; d_gene: TRBD2; CDR3aa: CASSEHTSGVGDTQYF; CDR3nt: TGTGCCAGCAGCGAGCACACTAGCGGGGTAGGGGATACGCAGTATTTT
v_gene: TRBV27; abundance: NA; j_gene: TRBJ2-7; d_gene: TRBD2; CDR3aa: CASSLMAGGISYEQYF; CDR3nt: TGTGCCAGCAGTTTAATGGCGGGGGGGATCTCCTACGAGCAGTACTTC
v_gene: TRBV28; abundance: NA; j_gene: TRBJ2-3; d_gene: NA; CDR3aa: CASAYAGSGTDTQYF; CDR3nt: TGTGCCAGCGCTTACGCCGGGAGTGGCACAGATACGCAGTATTTT
v_gene: TRBV21-1; abundance: NA; j_gene: TRBJ1-3; d_gene: NA; CDR3aa: CASSQKRSPGHPGNTIYF; CDR3nt: TGTGCCAGCAGCCAAAAAAGGTCCCCGGGACACCCTGGAAACACCATATATTTT
v_gene: TRBV10-3; abundance: NA; j_gene: TRBJ1-2; d_gene: TRBD1; CDR3aa: CAISGRTGINGYTF; CDR3nt: TGTGCCATCAGTGGCAGGACAGGGATCAATGGCTACACCTTC
v_gene: TRBV4-3; abundance: once; j_gene: TRBJ1-2; d_gene: NA; CDR3aa: CASSQDISVNYGYTF; CDR3nt: TGCGCCAGCAGCCAAGATATTAGCGTAAACTATGGCTACACCTTC
v_gene: TRBV14; abundance: NA; j_gene: TRBJ1-2; d_gene: TRBD1; CDR3aa: CASSQLRQGSNYGYTF; CDR3nt: TGTGCCAGCAGCCAACTCAGACAGGGATCTAACTATGGCTACACCTTC
v_gene: TRBV2; abundance: NA; j_gene: TRBJ2-7; d_gene: TRBD1; CDR3aa: CASSEIVDRVNEQYF; CDR3nt: TGTGCCAGCAGTGAAATCGTGGACAGGGTAAACGAGCAGTACTTC
v_gene: TRBV27; abundance: NA; j_gene: TRBJ1-1; d_gene: NA; CDR3aa: CASSPGWGLTEAFF; CDR3nt: TGTGCCAGCAGCCCAGGGTGGGGGCTTACTGAAGCTTTCTTT
v_gene: TRBV11-2; abundance: NA; j_gene: TRBJ2-2; d_gene: NA; CDR3aa: CASSLDRGQGYRELFF; CDR3nt: TGTGCCAGCAGCTTAGATAGAGGCCAGGGGTACCGGGAGCTGTTTTTT
v_gene: TRBV10-3; abundance: NA; j_gene: TRBJ2-7; d_gene: TRBD2; CDR3aa: CAIRDSGRDPYEQYF; CDR3nt: TGTGCCATCAGGGATAGCGGGAGAGATCCCTACGAGCAGTACTTC
v_gene: TRBV28; abundance: NA; j_gene: TRBJ1-6; d_gene: TRBD1; CDR3aa: CASSSDRVWNSPLHF; CDR3nt: TGTGCCAGCAGTTCCGACAGGGTTTGGAATTCACCCCTCCACTTT
v_gene: TRBV28; abundance: NA; j_gene: TRBJ2-3; d_gene: TRBD2; CDR3aa: CASGPSGSVTDTQYF; CDR3nt: TGTGCCAGCGGACCTAGCGGGAGTGTGACAGATACGCAGTATTTT
v_gene: TRBV28; abundance: once; j_gene: TRBJ1-1; d_gene: NA; CDR3aa: CASSLSGSYTEAFF; CDR3nt: TGTGCCAGCAGTTTAAGTGGGAGTTACACTGAAGCTTTCTTT
v_gene: TRBV29-1; abundance: NA; j_gene: TRBJ1-4; d_gene: TRBD1; CDR3aa: CSVTGTGGAEIEKLFF; CDR3nt: TGCAGCGTCACCGGGACAGGGGGCGCAGAAATTGAAAAACTGTTTTTT
v_gene: TRBV28; abundance: NA; j_gene: TRBJ2-6; d_gene: TRBD2; CDR3aa: CASSSTSKRAGANVLTF; CDR3nt: TGTGCCAGCAGTTCGACTAGCAAGAGGGCCGGGGCCAACGTCCTGACTTTC
v_gene: TRBV5-4; abundance: NA; j_gene: TRBJ2-7; d_gene: NA; CDR3aa: CASSFMSGHGAYEQYF; CDR3nt: TGTGCCAGCAGCTTTATGTCGGGACATGGTGCCTACGAGCAGTACTTC
v_gene: TRBV3-1/TRBV3-2; abundance: NA; j_gene: TRBJ2-1; d_gene: TRBD2; CDR3aa: CASSHSGRGNEQFF; CDR3nt: TGTGCCAGCAGCCATAGCGGGAGGGGCAATGAGCAGTTCTTC
v_gene: TRBV9; abundance: NA; j_gene: TRBJ2-2; d_gene: NA; CDR3aa: CASSVGGTGELFF; CDR3nt: TGTGCCAGCAGCGTAGGAGGCACCGGGGAGCTGTTTTTT
v_gene: TRBV15; abundance: NA; j_gene: TRBJ2-1; d_gene: NA; CDR3aa: CATSRDSQYNEQFF; CDR3nt: TGTGCCACCAGCAGAGATTCCCAGTACAATGAGCAGTTCTTC
v_gene: TRBV5-1; abundance: NA; j_gene: TRBJ2-4; d_gene: TRBD2; CDR3aa: CASSFRGLAGSTELAKNIQYF; CDR3nt: TGCGCCAGCAGCTTTCGTGGACTAGCGGGGTCCACAGAACTAGCCAAAAACATTCAGTACTTC
v_gene: TRBV6-1; abundance: once; j_gene: TRBJ2-3; d_gene: TRBD2; CDR3aa: CASSEWVDSRGAGADTQYF; CDR3nt: TGTGCCAGCAGTGAATGGGTGGACTCGCGGGGGGCGGGGGCAGATACGCAGTATTTT
v_gene: TRBV18; abundance: NA; j_gene: TRBJ1-1; d_gene: NA; CDR3aa: CASSLTGQRAEAFF; CDR3nt: TGTGCCAGCTCACTAACAGGGCAGAGGGCTGAAGCTTTCTTT